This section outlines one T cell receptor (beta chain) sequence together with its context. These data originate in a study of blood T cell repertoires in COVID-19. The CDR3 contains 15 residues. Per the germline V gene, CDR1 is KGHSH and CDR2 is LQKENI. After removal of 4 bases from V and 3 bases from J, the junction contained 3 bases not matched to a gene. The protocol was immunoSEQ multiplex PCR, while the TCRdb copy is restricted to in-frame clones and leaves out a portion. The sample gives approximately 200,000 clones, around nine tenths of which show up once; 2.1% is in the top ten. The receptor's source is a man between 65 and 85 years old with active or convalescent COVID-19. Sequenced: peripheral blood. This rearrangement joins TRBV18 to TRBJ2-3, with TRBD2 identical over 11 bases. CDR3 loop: CASSLLAGGTDTQYF. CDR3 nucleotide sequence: TGTGCCAGCTCACTCCTAGCGGGGGGAACAGATACGCAGTATTTT.